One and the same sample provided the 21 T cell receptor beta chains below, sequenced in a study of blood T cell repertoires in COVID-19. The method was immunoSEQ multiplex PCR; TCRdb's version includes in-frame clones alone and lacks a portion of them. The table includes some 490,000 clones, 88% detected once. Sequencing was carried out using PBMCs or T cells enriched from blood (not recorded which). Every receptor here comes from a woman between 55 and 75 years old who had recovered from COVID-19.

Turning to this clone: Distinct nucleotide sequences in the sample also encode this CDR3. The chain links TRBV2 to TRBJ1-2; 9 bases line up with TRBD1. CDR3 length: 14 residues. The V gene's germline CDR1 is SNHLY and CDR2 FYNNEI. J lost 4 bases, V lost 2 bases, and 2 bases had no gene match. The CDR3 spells CASSETGGGYGYTF. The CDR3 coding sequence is TGTGCCAGCAGTGAAACAGGGGGCGGCTATGGCTACACCTTC.

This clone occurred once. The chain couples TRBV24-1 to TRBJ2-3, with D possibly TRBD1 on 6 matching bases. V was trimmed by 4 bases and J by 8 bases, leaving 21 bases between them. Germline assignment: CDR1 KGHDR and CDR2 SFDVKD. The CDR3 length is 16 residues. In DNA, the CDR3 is TGTGCCACCAGTGAGCAGGACAGACCCCTATACTTTACGCAGTATTTT. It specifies CATSEQDRPLYFTQYF.

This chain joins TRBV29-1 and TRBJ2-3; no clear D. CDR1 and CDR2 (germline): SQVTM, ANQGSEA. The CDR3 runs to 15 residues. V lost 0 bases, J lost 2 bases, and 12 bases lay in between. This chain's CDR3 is CSVEDLPGFTDTQYF. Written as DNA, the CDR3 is TGCAGCGTTGAAGATCTTCCGGGTTTCACAGATACGCAGTATTTT.

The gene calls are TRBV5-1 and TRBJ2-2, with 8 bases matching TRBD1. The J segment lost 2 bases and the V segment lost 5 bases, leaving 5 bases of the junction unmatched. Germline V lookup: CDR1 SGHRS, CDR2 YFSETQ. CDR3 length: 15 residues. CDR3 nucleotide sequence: TGCGCCAGCAGGGTCGGGACAGGTAACACCGGGGAGCTGTTTTTT. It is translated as CASRVGTGNTGELFF.

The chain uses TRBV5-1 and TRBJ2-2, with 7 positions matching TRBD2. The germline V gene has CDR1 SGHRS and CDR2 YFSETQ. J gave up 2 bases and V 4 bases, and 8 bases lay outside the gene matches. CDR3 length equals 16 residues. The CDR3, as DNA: TGCGCCAGCAGCCCAGCACTAGCGAGAAACACCGGGGAGCTGTTTTTT. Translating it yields CASSPALARNTGELFF. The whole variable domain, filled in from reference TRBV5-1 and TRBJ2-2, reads KAGVTQTPRYLIKTRGQQVTLSCSPISGHRSVSWYQQTPGQGLQFLFEYFSETQRNKGNFPGRFSGRQFSNSRSEMNVSTLELGDSALYLCASSPALARNTGELFFGEGSRLTVL.

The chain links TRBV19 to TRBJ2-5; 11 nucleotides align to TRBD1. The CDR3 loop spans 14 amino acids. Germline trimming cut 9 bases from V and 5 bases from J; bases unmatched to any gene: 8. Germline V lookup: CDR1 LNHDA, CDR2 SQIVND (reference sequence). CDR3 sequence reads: CASRDRGKGETQYF. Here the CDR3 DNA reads TGTGCCAGCCGGGACAGGGGGAAGGGTGAGACCCAGTACTTC.

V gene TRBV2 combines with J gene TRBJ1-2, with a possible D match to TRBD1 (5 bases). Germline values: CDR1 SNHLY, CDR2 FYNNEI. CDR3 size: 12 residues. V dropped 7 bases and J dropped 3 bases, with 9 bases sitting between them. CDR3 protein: CASMEGYYGYTF. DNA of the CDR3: TGTGCCAGCATGGAGGGGTACTATGGCTACACCTTC.

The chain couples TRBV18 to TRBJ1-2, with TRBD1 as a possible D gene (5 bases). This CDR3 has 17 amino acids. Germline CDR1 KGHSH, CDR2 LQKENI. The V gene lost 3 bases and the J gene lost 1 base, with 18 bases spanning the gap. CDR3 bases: TGTGCCAGCTCACCCATAGTCGGGACTCAAGATAACTATGGCTACACCTTC. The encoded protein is CASSPIVGTQDNYGYTF.

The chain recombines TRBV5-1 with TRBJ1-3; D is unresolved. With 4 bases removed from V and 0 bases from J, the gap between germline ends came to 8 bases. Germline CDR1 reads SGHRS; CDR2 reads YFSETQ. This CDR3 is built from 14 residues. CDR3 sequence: CASSRGDSGNTIYF. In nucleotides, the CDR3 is TGCGCCAGCAGCCGGGGTGACTCTGGAAACACCATATATTTT.

The CDR3 DNA reads as TGTGCCAGCAGCTTAGTTGGGGACAGGGGGGAGACCCAGTACTTC. Translating it yields CASSLVGDRGETQYF. This chain connects TRBV7-9 to TRBJ2-5, with 11 bases identical to TRBD1. Germline V gives CDR1 SEHNR, CDR2 FQNEAQ (reference sequence). The CDR3 consists of 15 residues. The V and J ends lost 1 base and 5 bases, in that order; junction bases with no gene match: 3.

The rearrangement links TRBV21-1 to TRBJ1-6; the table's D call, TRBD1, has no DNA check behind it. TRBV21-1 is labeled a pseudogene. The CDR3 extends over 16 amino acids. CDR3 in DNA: TGTGCCAGCAGCACAAACCTGCCCAGGGAATATTCACCCCTCCACTTT. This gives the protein CASSTNLPREYSPLHF.

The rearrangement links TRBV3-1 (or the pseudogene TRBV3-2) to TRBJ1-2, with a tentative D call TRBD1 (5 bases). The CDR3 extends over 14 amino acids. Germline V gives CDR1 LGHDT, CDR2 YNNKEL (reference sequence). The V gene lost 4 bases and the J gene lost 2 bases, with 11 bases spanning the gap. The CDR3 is CASSPQGTNYGYTF. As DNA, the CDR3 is TGTGCCAGCAGCCCGCAGGGAACCAACTATGGCTACACCTTC.

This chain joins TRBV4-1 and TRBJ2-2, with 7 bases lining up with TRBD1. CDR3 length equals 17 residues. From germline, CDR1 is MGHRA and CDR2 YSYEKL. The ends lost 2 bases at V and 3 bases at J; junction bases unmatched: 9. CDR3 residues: CASSQKQGSLYTGELFF. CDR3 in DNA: TGCGCCAGCAGCCAAAAACAGGGGTCCCTATACACCGGGGAGCTGTTTTTT.

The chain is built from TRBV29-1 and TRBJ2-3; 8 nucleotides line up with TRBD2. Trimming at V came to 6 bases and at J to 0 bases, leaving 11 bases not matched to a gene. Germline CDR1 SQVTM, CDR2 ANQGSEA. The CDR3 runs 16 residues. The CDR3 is CSVLTLLAVSTDTQYF. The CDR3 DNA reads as TGCAGCGTCCTGACGTTACTAGCGGTCAGCACAGATACGCAGTATTTT.

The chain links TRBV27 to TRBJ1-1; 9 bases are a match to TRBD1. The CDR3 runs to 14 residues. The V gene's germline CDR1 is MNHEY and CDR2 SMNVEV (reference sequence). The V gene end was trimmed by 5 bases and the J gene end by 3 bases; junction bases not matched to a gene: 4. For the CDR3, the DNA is TGTGCCAGCAGTGCTCACAGGGGGCACACTGAAGCTTTCTTT. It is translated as CASSAHRGHTEAFF.

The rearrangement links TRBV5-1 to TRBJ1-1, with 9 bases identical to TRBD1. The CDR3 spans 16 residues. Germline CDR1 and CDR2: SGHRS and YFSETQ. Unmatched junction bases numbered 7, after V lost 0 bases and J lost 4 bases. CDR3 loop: CASSLVATGGGTEAFF. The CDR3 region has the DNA TGCGCCAGCAGCTTGGTGGCCACAGGGGGCGGCACTGAAGCTTTCTTT.

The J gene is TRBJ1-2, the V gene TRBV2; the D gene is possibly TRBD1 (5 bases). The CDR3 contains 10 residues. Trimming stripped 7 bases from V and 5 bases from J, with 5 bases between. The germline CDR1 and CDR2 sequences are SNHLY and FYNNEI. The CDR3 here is CASKGYGYTF. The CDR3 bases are TGTGCCAGCAAGGGGTATGGCTACACCTTC.

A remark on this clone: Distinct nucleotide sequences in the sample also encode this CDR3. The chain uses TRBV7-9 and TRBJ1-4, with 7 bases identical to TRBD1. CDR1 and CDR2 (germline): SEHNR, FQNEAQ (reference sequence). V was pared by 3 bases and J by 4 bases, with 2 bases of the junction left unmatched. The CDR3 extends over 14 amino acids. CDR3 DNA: TGTGCCAGCAGCTTGGGACAGTTTAATGAAAAACTGTTTTTT. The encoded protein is CASSLGQFNEKLFF. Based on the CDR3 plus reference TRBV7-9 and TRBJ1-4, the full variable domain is DTGVSQNPRHKITKRGQNVTFRCDPISEHNRLYWYRQTLGQGPEFLTYFQNEAQLEKSRLLSDRFSAERPKGSFSTLEIQRTEQGDSAMYLCASSLGQFNEKLFFGSGTQLSVL.

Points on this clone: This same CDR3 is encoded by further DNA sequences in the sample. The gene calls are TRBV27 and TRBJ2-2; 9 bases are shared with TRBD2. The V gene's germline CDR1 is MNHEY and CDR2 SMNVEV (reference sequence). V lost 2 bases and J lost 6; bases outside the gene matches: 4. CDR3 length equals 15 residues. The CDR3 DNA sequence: TGTGCCAGCAGTTTAGCGGGGGGGCGCCCCGGGGAGCTGTTTTTT. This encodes CASSLAGGRPGELFF.

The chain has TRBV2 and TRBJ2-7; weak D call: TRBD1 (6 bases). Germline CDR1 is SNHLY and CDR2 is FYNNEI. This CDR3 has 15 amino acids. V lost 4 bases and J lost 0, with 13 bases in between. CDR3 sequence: CASSANREPSYEQYF. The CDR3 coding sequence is TGTGCCAGCAGTGCAAACAGGGAGCCCTCCTACGAGCAGTACTTC.

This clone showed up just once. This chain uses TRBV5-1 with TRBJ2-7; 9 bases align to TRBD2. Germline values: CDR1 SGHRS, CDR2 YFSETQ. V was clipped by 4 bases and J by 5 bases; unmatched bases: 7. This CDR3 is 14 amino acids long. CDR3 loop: CASSNSGGKNEQYF. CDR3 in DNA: TGCGCCAGCAGCAATAGCGGGGGAAAGAACGAGCAGTACTTC.